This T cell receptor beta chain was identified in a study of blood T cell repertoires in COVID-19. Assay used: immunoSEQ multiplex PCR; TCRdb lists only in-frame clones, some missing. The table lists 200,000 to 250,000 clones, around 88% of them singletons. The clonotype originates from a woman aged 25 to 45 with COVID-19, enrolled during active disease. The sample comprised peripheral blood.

This chain's CDR3 is CSVERLSGETEQFF. The CDR3 DNA follows: TGCAGCGTTGAGCGTCTCTCTGGGGAGACTGAGCAGTTCTTC. J is TRBJ2-1 and V is TRBV29-1; perhaps TRBD2 as D (5 bases). The germline V gene has CDR1 SQVTM and CDR2 ANQGSEA. The V gene lost 3 bases and the J gene lost 9 bases, with 18 bases spanning the gap. The CDR3 has 14 amino acids.